This section outlines one T cell receptor (beta chain) sequence together with its context. Its antigen remains unknown. The record originates from a study of neoadjuvant nivolumab and ipilimumab in lung cancer. Study-wide background: Patients got nivolumab 3 mg/kg on days 1, 15 and 29; combination added ipilimumab 1 mg/kg day 1. Study findings and constraints: Pretherapy blood TCR richness correlated positively with resected tumor richness.

The germline gives CDR1 MNHEY, CDR2 SVGAGI. Trimming took off 5 bases at V and 4 bases at J, with 14 bases between the two ends. The CDR3 is 14 residues long. Produced via immunoSEQ multiplex PCR; TCRdb's table is partial and in-frame only. The repertoire has several thousand clones, roughly 76% of them found once; the top ten carry approximately 5.2%. The material was normal lung tissue adjacent to the tumor, obtained after neoadjuvant nivolumab, alone or with ipilimumab, at or shortly before surgery. This receptor was taken from an adult with non-small cell lung cancer. Some clones in this sample may be carry-over from other donors' samples. The V gene is TRBV6-5, the J gene TRBJ1-1; D is perhaps TRBD1 (6 bases). The CDR3 is CASSAVGGGTEAFF. CDR3 nucleotide sequence: TGTGCCAGCAGTGCCGTAGGGGGGGGCACTGAAGCTTTCTTT.